The 27 T cell receptor beta chains below were found in one sample sequenced in a study of T and B cells in COVID-19 patients. From blood, roughly 220-550 ng of genomic DNA served as TRB template. TRB rearrangements were amplified by multiplex PCR with BIOMED2 TRB-A/B primers. TCRdb fed the multiplex PCR reads into MiXCR, producing one record per CDR3 protein. Among about 3,200 distinct CDR3 sequences listed, 20% to 30% were seen once. The sequenced sample was blood. The source is a human donor with active COVID-19.

The chain has TRBV19 and TRBJ1-5; 7 bases match TRBD1. V lost 7 bases and J lost 2; bases outside the gene matches: 8. From germline, CDR1 is LNHDA and CDR2 SQIVND (reference sequence). The CDR3 is 15 amino acids. The CDR3 bases are TGTGCCAGTACCCGACAGGGCCCAGGCAATCAGCCCCAGCATTTT. Amino acids: CASTRQGPGNQPQHF.

This clonotype is termed medium-sized. The chain employs TRBV27 and TRBJ1-6, with 8 positions matching TRBD1. Germline CDR1 MNHEY, CDR2 SMNVEV (reference sequence). With V trimmed by 7 bases and J by 2 bases, 7 bases remained unmatched. The CDR3 covers 16 residues. Here the CDR3 reads CASTDRGAAYNSPLHF. CDR3 bases: TGTGCCAGCACCGACAGGGGAGCAGCCTATAATTCACCCCTCCACTTT.

This clonotype is labeled medium-sized. The V gene is TRBV29-1, the J gene TRBJ1-1, with D uncertain. CDR3 size: 13 residues. Looked up from germline, CDR1 is SQVTM and CDR2 is ANQGSEA. Deletions cut 3 bases from V and 0 bases from J, with 8 bases between. The CDR3 bases are TGCAGCGTTGAGAGGCCGTTGAACACTGAAGCTTTCTTT. This sequence encodes CSVERPLNTEAFF.

By its share, this clonotype is large. The gene calls are TRBV19 and TRBJ2-1; D remains ambiguous. This CDR3 has 11 residues. V dropped 7 bases and J dropped 4 bases, with 5 bases sitting between them. Germline assignment: CDR1 LNHDA and CDR2 SQIVND (reference sequence). CDR3 sequence (DNA): TGTGCCAGTATTTCTTACAATGAGCAGTTCTTC. This encodes CASISYNEQFF.

This clonotype is medium-sized in the sample. The CDR3 DNA is TGTGCCAGCTCACCACTAAGGACTAGCGGGGGCCGGGCCACACAAGAGACCCAGTACTTC. Translated, it gives CASSPLRTSGGRATQETQYF. The chain uses TRBV18 and TRBJ2-5; 13 positions agree with TRBD2. The germline CDR1 and CDR2 sequences are KGHSH and LQKENI. The CDR3 sequence is 20 residues long. The junction had 13 bases not matched to a gene; V was cut back by 1 base and J by 2 bases.

This clonotype showed up many times. This chain uses TRBV12-3 or TRBV12-4 with TRBJ2-7; D perhaps matches TRBD2 (6 bases). V lost 3 bases and J 4 bases, leaving 16 bases between the germline ends. This CDR3 has 15 amino acids. CDR3 loop: CASSFLDRGWYEQYF. CDR3 coding DNA: TGTGCCAGCAGTTTCCTCGACCGGGGGTGGTACGAGCAGTACTTC.

The rearrangement joins TRBV20-1 to TRBJ1-3; the D is unclear. The V and J ends lost 2 bases and 3 bases respectively, with 11 bases between them. The CDR3 is 14 amino acids. Germline assignment: CDR1 DFQATT and CDR2 SNEGSKA (reference sequence). In nucleotides, the CDR3 is TGCAGTGCTAGAAACGGAAGGGATGGAAACACCATATATTTT. Translating it yields CSARNGRDGNTIYF.

The chain recombines TRBV15 with TRBJ1-1; D possibly corresponds to TRBD1 (6 bases). Germline assignment: CDR1 LNHNV and CDR2 YYDKDF (reference sequence). The CDR3 has 13 residues. V lost 5 bases, J lost 9 bases, and 16 bases lay in between. The CDR3 coding sequence is TGTGCCACCAGCCAGGACAGAACAAGACAAGCTTTCTTT. It specifies CATSQDRTRQAFF.

The chain couples TRBV6-5 to TRBJ2-7, with D possibly being TRBD2 (6 bases). This CDR3 has 12 amino acids. V shed 8 bases and J shed 6 bases, with 14 bases lying between them. Germline CDR1 reads MNHEY; CDR2 reads SVGAGI. CDR3 sequence reads: CASRDSGVEQYF. CDR3 DNA sequence: TGTGCCAGCCGGGACTCCGGCGTCGAGCAGTACTTC.

V and J are TRBV6-2 or TRBV6-3 and TRBJ1-2; D not certain. Germline V CDR1 and CDR2: MNHEY, SVGEGT. Trimming took off 2 bases at V and 5 bases at J, with 3 bases between the two ends. CDR3 length equals 11 residues. CDR3 sequence reads: CASSYGYGYTF. CDR3 sequence (DNA): TGTGCCAGCAGTTACGGGTATGGCTACACCTTC.

The chain is built from TRBV6-2 or TRBV6-3 and TRBJ2-1, with TRBD2 matching 11 bases. CDR3 length equals 15 residues. Germline lookup yields CDR1 MNHEY and CDR2 SVGEGT. The V gene end was trimmed by 2 bases and the J gene end by 3 bases; junction bases not matched to a gene: 0. CDR3 coding DNA: TGTGCCAGCAGTTACACTAGCGGGAGCTACAATGAGCAGTTCTTC. It codes for CASSYTSGSYNEQFF.

This clonotype is classed as medium-sized (0.01 to 0.1%). This chain uses TRBV30 with TRBJ2-6; the match to TRBD1 covers 8 bases. The length of the CDR3 is 16 residues. J lost 0 bases, V lost 7 bases, and 8 bases had no gene match. Germline-derived CDR1 and CDR2 are GTSNPN and SVGIG (reference sequence). The CDR3 coding sequence is TGTGCCTTCCTCGACAGGGGCTACTCTGGGGCCAACGTCCTGACTTTC. Amino acid sequence: CAFLDRGYSGANVLTF.

The sample holds a few counts of this clonotype. This chain connects TRBV18 to TRBJ1-1; no clear D gene. Germline V gene lookup returns CDR1 KGHSH and CDR2 LQKENI. The V gene lost 1 base and the J gene lost 2 bases, with 17 bases spanning the gap. The CDR3 totals 17 residues. Here the CDR3 reads CASSPQSRVNSNTEAFF. The CDR3 nucleotides read TGTGCCAGCTCACCACAGAGTAGGGTAAACAGTAACACTGAAGCTTTCTTT.

The chain combines TRBV11-3 with TRBJ2-7; 7 bases agree with TRBD1. Germline V lookup: CDR1 SGHNT, CDR2 YENEEA. Losses at the gene ends were 3 bases for V and 6 bases for J; bases not matched to a gene: 5. The CDR3 loop spans 13 amino acids. In DNA, the CDR3 is TGTGCCAGCAGCTTCGACAGGGCCCTCGAGCAGTACTTC. Protein: CASSFDRALEQYF.

The J gene is TRBJ1-1, the V gene TRBV12-3 or TRBV12-4; perhaps TRBD1 as D (6 bases). V was pared by 1 base and J by 6 bases, with 12 bases between. The CDR3 runs 14 residues. The CDR3 DNA sequence: TGTGCCAGCAGTTTAGGGGGGCTTCGCTCTGAAGCTTTCTTT. Translation: CASSLGGLRSEAFF.

Worth noting for this clonotype: A much bigger clone sits one base away, suggesting this may be a read error. The chain is built from TRBV27 and TRBJ2-2, with TRBD1 identical over 11 bases. Germline-derived CDR1 and CDR2 are MNHEY and SMNVEV (reference sequence). CDR3 size: 14 residues. Trimming at V came to 8 bases and at J to 9 bases, leaving 8 bases not matched to a gene. The CDR3 here is CASGSRTGGRELFF. CDR3 in DNA: TGTGCCAGCGGTTCTCGGACAGGGGGCAGGGAGCTGTTTTTT.

By sample fraction, this clonotype is medium-sized. V and J are TRBV13 and TRBJ1-2; a possible D gene is TRBD1 (5 bases). V was cut by 5 bases and J by 8 bases, with 15 bases left in between. This CDR3 has 13 residues. CDR1 PRHDT and CDR2 FYEKMQ come from the germline V gene (reference sequence). The CDR3 bases are TGTGCCAGCAGCCTCACCGCGAGACAGGGCTACACCTTC. Amino acids: CASSLTARQGYTF.

This clonotype ranks as medium-sized. This rearrangement joins TRBV15 to TRBJ1-2, with no clear D. The CDR3 is 12 amino acids. Germline CDR1 reads LNHNV; CDR2 reads YYDKDF (reference sequence). The V end was cut by 3 bases, the J end by 1 base, with 3 bases between. CDR3 DNA: TGTGCCACCAGCAGGGGTAACTATGGCTACACCTTC. Encoded protein: CATSRGNYGYTF.

To note about this clonotype: With a much larger clone just one base away, this may be a read error. The rearrangement links TRBV6-5 to TRBJ1-1; possible D gene TRBD1, 6 bases. Germline assignment: CDR1 MNHEY and CDR2 SVGAGI. The ends were cut back, 6 bases at V and 4 bases at J, with 15 bases in the middle. The CDR3 is 14 amino acids. The CDR3 bases are TGTGCCAGCAGACGGACAGAGATGAGCACTGAAGCTTTCTTT. Its protein is CASRRTEMSTEAFF.

This clonotype showed up just once. An end of the junction differs from the germline gene, which may be a read error. The chain joins TRBV20-1 to TRBJ2-1, with 10 nucleotides matching TRBD2. Germline assignment: CDR1 DFQATT and CDR2 SNEGSKA (reference sequence). This CDR3 is built from 16 residues. CDR3 sequence reads: CSLNVLAGAFYNKQFF. The CDR3 DNA reads as TGCAGTCTGAACGTTCTAGCGGGGGCATTCTACAATAAGCAGTTCTTC.

The chain recombines TRBV19 with TRBJ2-3, with 13 bases aligning to TRBD2. Losses at the gene ends were 5 bases for V and 2 bases for J; bases not matched to a gene: 4. There are 16 residues in the CDR3. Germline values: CDR1 LNHDA, CDR2 SQIVND (reference sequence). DNA of the CDR3: TGTGCCAGTAGTGGGGGGACTAGCGGGGTCACAGATACGCAGTATTTT. Its translation is CASSGGTSGVTDTQYF.

This rearrangement joins TRBV11-3 to TRBJ2-1; TRBD1 matches 11 bases. Germline CDR1 is SGHNT and CDR2 is YENEEA. The J segment lost 3 bases and the V segment lost 6 bases, leaving 4 bases of the junction unmatched. This CDR3 region has 15 residues. Here the CDR3 DNA reads TGTGCCAGCAGTCCCGGGACAGGGGGCTACAATGAGCAGTTCTTC. It is translated as CASSPGTGGYNEQFF.

The gene calls are TRBV7-2 and TRBJ1-6; 11 bases are a match to TRBD1. V shed 2 bases, J shed 8 bases, and the junction held 8 bases outside the gene matches. The CDR3 spans 17 residues. Per germline, CDR1 SGHTA and CDR2 FQGNSA. The CDR3 sequence: CASSLKWDRGSHSPLHF. DNA of the CDR3: TGTGCCAGCAGCTTAAAGTGGGACAGGGGGTCCCATTCACCCCTCCACTTT.

This clonotype was counted a single time. Given the absence of the conserved phenylalanine or tryptophan at the CDR3 end, a read error is likely. The chain has TRBV5-1 and TRBJ1-2; a possible D gene is TRBD1 (6 bases). V lost 4 bases to trimming and J lost 5 bases, with 18 bases between them. The CDR3 is 15 amino acids. Germline V gene sequence: CDR1 SGHRS, CDR2 YFSETQ. The CDR3: CASSPAGDLSYGYTL. The DNA of the CDR3 is TGCGCCAGCAGCCCGGCAGGGGACCTATCGTATGGCTACACCCTC.

This clonotype is medium-sized in the sample. This rearrangement joins TRBV30 to TRBJ2-1; D gene uncertain. Trimming removed 0 bases from V and 5 bases from J, with 8 bases in between. From germline, CDR1 is GTSNPN and CDR2 SVGIG (reference sequence). The CDR3 has 13 amino acids. The CDR3 loop is CAWSVIGDNEQFF. CDR3 sequence (DNA): TGTGCCTGGAGTGTAATAGGAGACAATGAGCAGTTCTTC. Filled out from reference TRBV30 and TRBJ2-1, the complete variable domain reads SQTIHQWPATLVQPVGSPLSLECTVEGTSNPNLYWYRQAAGRGLQLLFYSVGIGQISSEVPQNLSASRPQDRQFILSSKKLLLSDSGFYLCAWSVIGDNEQFFGPGTRLTVL.

By sample fraction, this clonotype is medium-sized (0.01 to 0.1%). This chain connects TRBV29-1 to TRBJ1-2, with D hard to call. The V end lost 5 bases, the J end lost 8 bases, and 24 bases lay between the germline ends. The V gene's germline CDR1 is SQVTM and CDR2 ANQGSEA. The CDR3 is 15 amino acids. This chain's CDR3 is CSVYGMGTASKGYTF. The CDR3, as DNA: TGCAGCGTTTACGGTATGGGCACAGCCTCAAAGGGCTACACCTTC.

This clonotype ranks as medium-sized (0.01 to 0.1%). The V and J genes are TRBV12-3 or TRBV12-4 and TRBJ2-5, with D hard to call. The CDR3 length is 14 residues. The V gene lost 5 bases and the J gene lost 7 bases, with 17 bases spanning the gap. CDR3 amino acids: CASSPTAGSWTQYF. DNA of the CDR3: TGTGCCAGCAGTCCGACTGCAGGTTCCTGGACCCAGTACTTC.